These T cell receptor beta chains were read from a single sample in a study of blood T cells in healthy people across ages. MiXCR, applied by TCRdb to the 5' RACE reads, yields one record per CDR3 protein. The table shows around 1,000,000 distinct CDR3 sequences, with 25% occurring only once. This sample was shared with a second study, whose subject was T cells of mothers and their children.

Material for sequencing was blood. Receptor source: a girl aged 2-10 years in good health. Both conserved end residues are part of each CDR3. D genes are given only for firm matches. The size of a clone is reported for some rows only, either as once, few or many, or as a class for expanded clones.

TRBJ2-2	few	TRBV12-3/TRBV12-4	.	TGTGCCAGCAGTTTTTTCGACGCGAACACCGGGGAGCTGTTTTTT	CASSFFDANTGELFF
TRBJ1-2	.	TRBV19	TRBD1	TGTGCCAGTACCAACAGGGGGCGGAGAAGTGGCTACACCTTC	CASTNRGRRSGYTF
TRBJ2-1	.	TRBV15	.	TGTGCCACCAGCAGAGATAGGCAGGGCAGGAATGAGCAGTTCTTC	CATSRDRQGRNEQFF
TRBJ2-7	.	TRBV3-1	.	TGTGCCAGCAGACCCACGGGCGAGCAGTACTTC	CASRPTGEQYF
TRBJ1-2	.	TRBV6-1	.	TGTGCCAGCAGTGAAGGGATGTGGGCGGCTAACTATGGCTACACCTTC	CASSEGMWAANYGYTF
TRBJ2-5	.	TRBV5-1	.	TGCGCCAGCAGCTTGGAGGTTGGTGTCAGCCAAGAGACCCAGTACTTC	CASSLEVGVSQETQYF
TRBJ2-7	.	TRBV12-3/TRBV12-4	.	TGTGCCAGCAGTTTTACTTTTGAAGGTTTACCTTGGGACGAGCAGTACTTC	CASSFTFEGLPWDEQYF
TRBJ1-1	.	TRBV4-3	.	TGCGCCAGCAGCCAAGATTCCGGGACGGACATGAACACTGAAGCTTTCTTT	CASSQDSGTDMNTEAFF
TRBJ1-5	.	TRBV12-3/TRBV12-4	.	TGTGCCAGCAGTTTGGGTAATGAGGCGAATCAGCCCCAGCATTTT	CASSLGNEANQPQHF
TRBJ1-1	.	TRBV29-1	TRBD1	TGCAGCGCTGGCAGGGGGTCGGGCACTGAAGCTTTCTTT	CSAGRGSGTEAFF
TRBJ2-1	.	TRBV6-6	TRBD1	TGTGCCAGCAGTTTAGAGGGGGCAGATGAGCAGTTCTTC	CASSLEGADEQFF
TRBJ1-2	.	TRBV5-1	TRBD1	TGCGCCAGCAGCTTGCTACAGGGGAGTGGTGGCTACACCTTC	CASSLLQGSGGYTF
TRBJ1-2	.	TRBV7-2	.	TGTGCCAGCAGCTTATATCCCATGACCATACAGGAGGATGGCTACACCTTC	CASSLYPMTIQEDGYTF
TRBJ2-3	.	TRBV5-1	TRBD2	TGCGCCAGCAGCTTGGAGCGGGAGGCGGGCACAGATACGCAGTATTTT	CASSLEREAGTDTQYF
TRBJ2-3	.	TRBV10-3	.	TGTGCCATCACGGGAGAGGGGACAGATACGCAGTATTTT	CAITGEGTDTQYF
TRBJ2-6	.	TRBV28	.	TGTGCCAGCAGTGTCCCAGGATTCGGGCGGACTGGGGCCAACGTCCTGACTTTC	CASSVPGFGRTGANVLTF
TRBJ2-7	few	TRBV6-5	TRBD2	TGTGCCAGCAGTTACAGTAGCGGGGGGACCTACGAGCAGTACTTC	CASSYSSGGTYEQYF
TRBJ2-7	few	TRBV7-9	TRBD1	TGTGCCAGCAGCTTCGGGACAGGGACCGAGCAGTACTTC	CASSFGTGTEQYF
TRBJ1-2	.	TRBV5-1	.	TGCGCCAGCAGCTTCAGGCGGGCTGCTAACTATGGCTACACCTTC	CASSFRRAANYGYTF
TRBJ2-1	.	TRBV7-2	.	TGTGCCAGCAGCTTATCGGATAGCGGCTACAATGAGCAGTTCTTC	CASSLSDSGYNEQFF
TRBJ2-1	few	TRBV29-1	.	TGCAGCGTTTGTGGGATTGGGAATGAGCAGTTCTTC	CSVCGIGNEQFF
TRBJ1-2	.	TRBV27	.	TGTGCCAGCAGTTTAGATTCAAGTATAGTTAATGGCTACACCTTC	CASSLDSSIVNGYTF
TRBJ2-5	few	TRBV7-3	TRBD2	TGTGCCAGCAGCATGGGACTAGCGGGAGAAGAGACCCAGTACTTC	CASSMGLAGEETQYF
TRBJ1-2	few	TRBV4-2	.	TGTGCCAGCAGCCAAGATTCATTAGACCGGTACTATGGCTACACCTTC	CASSQDSLDRYYGYTF
TRBJ2-3	few	TRBV12-3/TRBV12-4	.	TGTGCCAGCAGTTTAGCGGGAAAGGATACGCAGTATTTT	CASSLAGKDTQYF
TRBJ1-1	few	TRBV3-1	.	TGTGCCAGCAGCCACCGACTAGGGGGTCTGGACACTGAAGCTTTCTTT	CASSHRLGGLDTEAFF
TRBJ1-1	.	TRBV3-1	.	TGTGCCAGCAGCCAACCTACCGTGACAGCTGAAGCTTTCTTT	CASSQPTVTAEAFF
TRBJ2-6	.	TRBV6-5	.	TGTGCCAGCGGTAAGAACGTCCTGACTTTC	CASGKNVLTF
TRBJ1-2	few	TRBV9	.	TGTGCCAGCAGCGTAAGCAGGATCACCTATGGCTACACCTTC	CASSVSRITYGYTF
TRBJ2-3	.	TRBV20-1	.	TGCAGTGCTAGAGATTTTTACACAGATACGCAGTATTTT	CSARDFYTDTQYF
TRBJ2-3	.	TRBV20-1	.	TGCAGTGCTAGTAAAGACACTAGCACAGATACGCAGTATTTT	CSASKDTSTDTQYF
TRBJ2-1	many	TRBV3-1	TRBD2	TGTGCCAGCAGCCAAGCTGGCGGGAGCTACAATGAGCAGTTCTTC	CASSQAGGSYNEQFF
TRBJ1-1	few	TRBV20-1	.	TGCAGCGGTTTAATGAACACTGGAGCTTTCTTT	CSGLMNTGAFF
TRBJ2-5	.	TRBV20-1	.	TGCAGTGCATCGGACTGGCTCCAAGAGACCCAGTACTTC	CSASDWLQETQYF
TRBJ2-5	.	TRBV12-3/TRBV12-4	.	TGTGCCAGCAGTCTACTAGTAGGTGCAGAGACCCAGTACTTC	CASSLLVGAETQYF
TRBJ2-7	few	TRBV25-1	.	TGTGCCAGCAGCGAAGGGGTTTACCCCTACGAGCAGTACTTC	CASSEGVYPYEQYF
TRBJ1-2	.	TRBV7-9	TRBD1	TGTGCCAGCAGCTCGGACAGGGGGGACTATGGCTACACCTTC	CASSSDRGDYGYTF
TRBJ2-5	few	TRBV12-3/TRBV12-4	.	TGTGCCAGCAGTTCTCAGCCGTCCTACGGGCAGTACTTC	CASSSQPSYGQYF
TRBJ1-2	few	TRBV27	TRBD1	TGTGCCAGCAGTTTTCTAGGGGGCCTACGTAGCTATGGCTACACCTTC	CASSFLGGLRSYGYTF
TRBJ1-2	.	TRBV3-1	.	TGTGCCAGCAGCCAAGGACCCCGGAGGGCCAACTATGGCTACACCTTC	CASSQGPRRANYGYTF
TRBJ1-1	.	TRBV20-1	.	TGCAGTGCTGGTGGCATGAACACTGAAGCTTTCTTT	CSAGGMNTEAFF
TRBJ2-1	few	TRBV12-3/TRBV12-4	TRBD2	TGTGCCAGCAGTCCTCTGCTAGCGGGCTACAATGAGCAGTTCTTC	CASSPLLAGYNEQFF
TRBJ1-5	many	TRBV28	TRBD1	TGTGCCAGCAGTCTACAGGGGGCCAACCAGCCCCAGCATTTT	CASSLQGANQPQHF
TRBJ2-5	.	TRBV28	.	TGTGCCAGCAGGCCCCTGAGCAGGGGGGTAGGGGAGACCCAGTACTTC	CASRPLSRGVGETQYF
TRBJ1-1	.	TRBV7-7	.	TGTGCTAGCAGCTTAGAGCCAGGGGACACTGAAGCTTTCTTT	CASSLEPGDTEAFF
TRBJ1-2	few	TRBV29-1	.	TGCAGCGTTGAGGAGGGCCAGGGCTACACCTTC	CSVEEGQGYTF